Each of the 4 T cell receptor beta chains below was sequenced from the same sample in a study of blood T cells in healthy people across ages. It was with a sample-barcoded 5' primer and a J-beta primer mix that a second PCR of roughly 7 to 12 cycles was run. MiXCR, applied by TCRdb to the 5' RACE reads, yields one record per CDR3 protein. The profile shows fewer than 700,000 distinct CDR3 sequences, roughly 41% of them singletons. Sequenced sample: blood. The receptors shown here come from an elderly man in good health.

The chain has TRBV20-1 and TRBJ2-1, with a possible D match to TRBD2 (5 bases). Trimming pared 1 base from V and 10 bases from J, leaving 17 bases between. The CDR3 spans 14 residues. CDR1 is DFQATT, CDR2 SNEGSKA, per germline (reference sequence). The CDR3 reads CSARVKPPSGEQFF. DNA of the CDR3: TGCAGTGCTAGAGTTAAGCCTCCATCGGGGGAGCAGTTCTTC.

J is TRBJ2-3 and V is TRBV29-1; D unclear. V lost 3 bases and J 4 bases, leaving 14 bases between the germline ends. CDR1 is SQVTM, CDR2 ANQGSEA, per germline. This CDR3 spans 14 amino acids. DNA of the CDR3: TGCAGCGTTGATTTTGTTGGCAGAGCAGATACGCAGTATTTT. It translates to CSVDFVGRADTQYF.

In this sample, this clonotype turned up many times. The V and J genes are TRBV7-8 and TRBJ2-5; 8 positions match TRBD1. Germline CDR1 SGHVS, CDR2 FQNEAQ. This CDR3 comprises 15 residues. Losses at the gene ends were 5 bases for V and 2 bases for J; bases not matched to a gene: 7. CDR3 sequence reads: CASSAAGTGQETQYF. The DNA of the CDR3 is TGTGCCAGCAGCGCCGCCGGGACAGGACAAGAGACCCAGTACTTC.

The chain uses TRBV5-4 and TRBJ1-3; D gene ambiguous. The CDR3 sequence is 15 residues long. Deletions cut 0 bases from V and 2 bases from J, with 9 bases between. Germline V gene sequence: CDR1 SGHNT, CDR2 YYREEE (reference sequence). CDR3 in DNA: TGTGCCAGCAGCTTGGCCGGCGGCCCTGGAAACACCATATATTTT. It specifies CASSLAGGPGNTIYF.